What follows is one T cell receptor (beta chain) and its context. Its antigen is not known. The sample is drawn from a study of cytomegalovirus exposure and HLA in healthy donors. Regarding the study as a whole: In a later analysis, HLA-C alleles had the fewest associated TCRs, DRB1 alleles the most. When analyzed later, a missense DCLRE1C variant was found to be linked to TCR beta V- and J-gene trimming.

CDR3 length equals 13 residues. V was shortened by 1 base and J by 6 bases, with 9 bases between the two germline ends. Germline V gene sequence: CDR1 KGHSH, CDR2 LQKENI. PCR amplification relied on 60 Vbeta primers (plus 13 Jbeta primers). Sequencing was performed with immunoSEQ multiplex PCR; in TCRdb, only in-frame clones are kept and a portion is missing. This table has tens of thousands of clones, under 85% appearing once. Sequencing was done on a sample of PBMCs. The chain recombines TRBV18 with TRBJ1-2; D is possibly TRBD1 (6 bases). The clonotype originates from a middle-aged man in good health and CMV-seronegative. CDR3 in DNA: TGTGCCAGCTCACCACGACAGGAGCATGGCTACACCTTC. Translation: CASSPRQEHGYTF.